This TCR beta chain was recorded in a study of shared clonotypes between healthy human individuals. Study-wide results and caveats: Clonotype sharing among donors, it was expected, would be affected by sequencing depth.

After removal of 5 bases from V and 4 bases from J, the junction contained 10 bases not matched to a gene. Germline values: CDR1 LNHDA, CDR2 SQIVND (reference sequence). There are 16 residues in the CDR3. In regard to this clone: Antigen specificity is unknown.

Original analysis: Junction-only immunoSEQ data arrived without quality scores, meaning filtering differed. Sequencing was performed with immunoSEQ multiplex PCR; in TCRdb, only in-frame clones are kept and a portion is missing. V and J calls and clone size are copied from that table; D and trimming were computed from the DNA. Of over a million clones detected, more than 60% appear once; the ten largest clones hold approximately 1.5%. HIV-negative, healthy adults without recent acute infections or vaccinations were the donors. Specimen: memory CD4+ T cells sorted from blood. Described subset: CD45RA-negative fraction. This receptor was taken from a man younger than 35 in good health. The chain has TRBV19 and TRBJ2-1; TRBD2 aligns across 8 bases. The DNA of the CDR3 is TGTGCCAGTAGTTCACCGAGAGCGGGAGCTTACAATGAGCAGTTCTTC. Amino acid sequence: CASSSPRAGAYNEQFF.